This T cell receptor (beta chain) was profiled in a study of shared clonotypes between healthy human individuals. The table came from immunoSEQ multiplex PCR; TCRdb's copy has only in-frame clones and leaves some out. The table lists over 1.5 million clones, 95% to 99% of them singletons. CDR1 is SEHNR, CDR2 FQNEAQ, per germline (reference sequence). CDR3 size: 15 residues. With V trimmed by 4 bases and J by 9 bases, 6 bases remained unmatched. The origin of this receptor is a man aged 25-45 years in good health. The genes are TRBV7-9 and TRBJ2-2; 12 nucleotides match TRBD1. Sequenced input: naive CD4+ T cells sorted from blood. Subset given: CD45RA+ positively selected. CDR3 sequence reads: CASSSGDRGRRELFF. CDR3 DNA: TGTGCCAGCAGCTCAGGGGACAGGGGGCGCAGGGAGCTGTTTTTT.